These 22 T cell receptor beta chains came from one sample sequenced in a study of shared clonotypes between healthy human individuals. Libraries were prepared by immunoSEQ multiplex PCR; TCRdb keeps only in-frame clonotypes and omits some of them. The table shows 2 million to 3 million clones, with approximately 94% occurring only once. Sequenced: naive CD4+ T cells from PBMCs. Described subset: CD45RA+ positively selected. Source of these receptors: a man aged 18 to 35 in good health. Some clones in this sample may be carry-over from other donors' samples.

The rearrangement links TRBV5-1 to TRBJ2-3; D remains unclear. Germline V gene lookup returns CDR1 SGHRS and CDR2 YFSETQ. V was pared by 2 bases and J by 3 bases, with 13 bases between. This CDR3 comprises 15 residues. The DNA of the CDR3 is TGCGCCAGCAGCTTAGGACCCCGTTCGACAGATACGCAGTATTTT. Protein product: CASSLGPRSTDTQYF.

This clone was seen a single time. The chain has TRBV28 and TRBJ1-1; D is perhaps TRBD1 (5 bases). Trimming pared 6 bases from V and 4 bases from J, leaving 12 bases between. The CDR3 has 13 amino acids. The germline CDR1 and CDR2 sequences are MDHEN and SYDVKM. In DNA form, the CDR3 reads TGTGCCAGCAGCTACTCAGGGACCACTGAAGCTTTCTTT. Translation: CASSYSGTTEAFF.

V is TRBV6-1 and J is TRBJ1-2, with 10 bases matching TRBD1. Germline V gives CDR1 MNHNS, CDR2 SASEGT. The V and J ends lost 8 bases and 6 bases, in that order; junction bases with no gene match: 6. This CDR3 has 13 residues. In nucleotides, the CDR3 is TGTGCCAGCTCCGACAGGGGGCTAGATGGCTACACCTTC. Protein sequence: CASSDRGLDGYTF.

This chain connects TRBV6-1 to TRBJ2-5; possibly TRBD1 for D (5 bases). The V and J ends lost 4 bases and 1 base respectively, with 19 bases between them. Germline V CDR1 and CDR2: MNHNS, SASEGT. CDR3 size: 17 residues. CDR3 amino acids: CASSAIEQALTQETQYF. The CDR3 nucleotides read TGTGCCAGCAGTGCTATAGAACAGGCCTTAACCCAAGAGACCCAGTACTTC.

As regards this clone: Within the sample, other DNA sequences also encode this same CDR3. CDR3 residues: CASSQTGVGTEAFF. The CDR3 DNA reads as TGTGCCAGTAGTCAGACAGGGGTTGGAACTGAAGCTTTCTTT. The chain employs TRBV19 and TRBJ1-1; 8 nucleotides line up with TRBD1. V shed 5 bases, J shed 5 bases, and the junction held 7 bases outside the gene matches. The CDR3 has 14 residues. Germline CDR1 reads LNHDA; CDR2 reads SQIVND (reference sequence). Combining the CDR3 with reference TRBV19 and TRBJ1-1 gives the whole variable domain DGGITQSPKYLFRKEGQNVTLSCEQNLNHDAMYWYRQDPGQGLRLIYYSQIVNDFQKGDIAEGYSVSREKKESFPLTVTSAQKNPTAFYLCASSQTGVGTEAFFGQGTRLTVV.

J is TRBJ2-2 and V is TRBV28, with D possibly TRBD1 on 6 matching bases. V lost 6 bases, J lost 5 bases, and 13 bases lay in between. The CDR3 extends over 14 amino acids. Germline CDR1 and CDR2: MDHEN and SYDVKM. The DNA for the CDR3 is TGTGCCAGCAGGAACAGGGCTCTTACCGGGGAGCTGTTTTTT. Protein product: CASRNRALTGELFF. Filled out from reference TRBV28 and TRBJ2-2, the complete variable domain reads DVKVTQSSRYLVKRTGEKVFLECVQDMDHENMFWYRQDPGLGLRLIYFSYDVKMKEKGDIPEGYSVSREKKERFSLILESASTNQTSMYLCASRNRALTGELFFGEGSRLTVL.

V is TRBV28 and J is TRBJ2-5, with 10 bases matching TRBD1. Germline lookup yields CDR1 MDHEN and CDR2 SYDVKM. Trimming cost V 0 bases and J 5 bases; bases outside gene matches: 0. This CDR3 is 14 amino acids long. CDR3 nucleotide sequence: TGTGCCAGCAGTTTATGGGACAGGGGGGAGACCCAGTACTTC. The encoded protein is CASSLWDRGETQYF.

Notes on this clone: Additional DNA sequences in this sample encode the identical CDR3. The chain is built from TRBV7-9 and TRBJ1-2; D remains unclear. The CDR3 sequence is 12 residues long. The V end lost 3 bases, the J end lost 2 bases, and 4 bases lay between the germline ends. Germline CDR1 is SEHNR and CDR2 is FQNEAQ (reference sequence). The CDR3 loop is CASSLANYGYTF. CDR3 DNA: TGTGCCAGCAGCTTGGCAAACTATGGCTACACCTTC.

The chain combines TRBV27 with TRBJ2-3; 8 bases map to TRBD1. This CDR3 comprises 15 residues. V lost 4 bases and J lost 3; bases outside the gene matches: 6. CDR1 MNHEY and CDR2 SMNVEV come from the germline V gene (reference sequence). Here the CDR3 DNA reads TGTGCCAGCAGTTCCCGAAGACAGGGGACAGATACGCAGTATTTT. Its protein is CASSSRRQGTDTQYF.

The gene calls are TRBV5-4 and TRBJ2-7; 12 bases align to TRBD2. In germline, CDR1 is SGHNT, CDR2 YYREEE (reference sequence). The CDR3 is 17 residues long. The V and J ends lost 0 bases and 7 bases, in that order; junction bases with no gene match: 11. CDR3 sequence (DNA): TGTGCCAGCAGCTTGGGGGCGACTAGCGGGAGTTGGGGGGAGCAGTACTTC. This gives the protein CASSLGATSGSWGEQYF.

The rearrangement links TRBV6-6 to TRBJ2-1, with TRBD2 matching over 8 bases. CDR1 is MNHNY, CDR2 SVGAGI, per germline (reference sequence). The CDR3 runs to 15 residues. V lost 5 bases, J lost 8 bases, and 11 bases stayed unmatched. CDR3 loop: CASSRKRELGDEQFF. In DNA, the CDR3 is TGTGCCAGCAGTCGGAAGCGGGAGTTAGGAGATGAGCAGTTCTTC.

The V and J genes are TRBV6-5 and TRBJ2-3, with D perhaps matching TRBD2 (6 bases). The V end lost 2 bases, the J end lost 3 bases, and 15 bases lay between the germline ends. The CDR3 totals 16 residues. Germline V gives CDR1 MNHEY, CDR2 SVGAGI. As DNA, the CDR3 is TGTGCCAGCAGTTACCCCTTCGGGGGAGATACAGATACGCAGTATTTT. Translated: CASSYPFGGDTDTQYF.

The rearrangement uses TRBV9 and TRBJ2-1, with TRBD2 as a possible D gene (5 bases). Trimming cost V 0 bases and J 8 bases, with 18 bases left between them. CDR1 SGDLS and CDR2 YYNGEE come from the germline V gene. The CDR3 is made up of 16 amino acids. The CDR3 bases are TGTGCCAGCAGCGTAGAAGGAGGACCTGAGGTCTATGAGCAGTTCTTC. As protein: CASSVEGGPEVYEQFF.

The J gene is TRBJ2-3, the V gene TRBV4-1, with D maybe TRBD1 (6 bases). The V gene lost 1 base and the J gene lost 0 bases, with 8 bases spanning the gap. Germline V CDR1 and CDR2: MGHRA, YSYEKL. The CDR3 has 15 amino acids. This CDR3 is CASSQVQGSTDTQYF. The CDR3 DNA follows: TGCGCCAGCAGCCAAGTACAGGGCAGCACAGATACGCAGTATTTT.

The rearrangement joins TRBV5-1 to TRBJ2-3, with TRBD1 as a possible D gene (7 bases). Trimming cost V 3 bases and J 6 bases, with 17 bases left between them. This CDR3 comprises 15 residues. Germline V gives CDR1 SGHRS, CDR2 YFSETQ. The chain's CDR3 is CASSWRDSPPDTQYF. The CDR3 region has the DNA TGCGCCAGCAGCTGGAGGGACAGCCCGCCGGATACGCAGTATTTT.

This clone appeared a few times. The V and J genes are TRBV10-1 and TRBJ1-1; no definite D call. V shed 4 bases and J shed 0 bases, with 6 bases lying between them. Germline loops: CDR1 WNHNN, CDR2 SYGVQD (reference sequence). The CDR3 sequence is 13 residues long. Here the CDR3 DNA reads TGCGCCAGCAGTGGGCAGTTGAACACTGAAGCTTTCTTT. Protein sequence: CASSGQLNTEAFF.

The chain joins TRBV28 to TRBJ2-2; D tentatively reads TRBD1 or TRBD2 (5 bases each). Per the germline V gene, CDR1 is MDHEN and CDR2 is SYDVKM. Trimming removed 4 bases from V and 3 bases from J, with 18 bases in between. This CDR3 is 17 amino acids long. DNA for the CDR3: TGTGCCAGCAGTTCCCTCGCCGGGGCCGGGGACACCGGGGAGCTGTTTTTT. It encodes CASSSLAGAGDTGELFF.

This clone has just one count. The chain combines TRBV29-1 with TRBJ2-2, with 15 positions matching TRBD2. The CDR3 has 17 residues. Trimming at V came to 0 bases and at J to 7 bases, leaving 6 bases not matched to a gene. The V gene's germline CDR1 is SQVTM and CDR2 ANQGSEA. DNA of the CDR3: TGCAGCGTTGAAGAACCCCGGACTAGCGGGAGGGGCGGGGAGCTGTTTTTT. Amino acid sequence: CSVEEPRTSGRGGELFF.

The V gene is TRBV11-2, the J gene TRBJ2-7; perhaps TRBD2 as D (6 bases). The CDR3 spans 15 residues. CDR1 is SGHAT, CDR2 FQNNGV, per germline. Trimming stripped 5 bases from V and 0 bases from J, with 14 bases between. The CDR3 DNA is TGTGCCAGCAGCCCTGGCCTAGCGCGCTCCTACGAGCAGTACTTC. Translated: CASSPGLARSYEQYF.

The gene calls are TRBV5-1 and TRBJ2-1; perhaps D is TRBD1 or TRBD2 (5 bases each). The CDR3 has 15 amino acids. Per the germline V gene, CDR1 is SGHRS and CDR2 is YFSETQ. V gave up 1 base and J gave up 4 bases, with 12 bases separating them. The CDR3 nucleotides are TGCGCCAGCAGCTTGTCTCCGGGGACGTACAATGAGCAGTTCTTC. The encoded protein is CASSLSPGTYNEQFF. Together with reference TRBV5-1 and TRBJ2-1, the CDR3 gives the full variable domain: KAGVTQTPRYLIKTRGQQVTLSCSPISGHRSVSWYQQTPGQGLQFLFEYFSETQRNKGNFPGRFSGRQFSNSRSEMNVSTLELGDSALYLCASSLSPGTYNEQFFGPGTRLTVL.

V is TRBV5-6 and J is TRBJ2-5; the D gene is possibly TRBD1 (6 bases). Germline-derived CDR1 and CDR2 are SGHDT and YYEEEE. Trimming pared 0 bases from V and 5 bases from J, leaving 26 bases between. The CDR3 runs to 19 residues. The CDR3 protein is CASSLGPHVTGTLWETQYF. The CDR3 DNA reads as TGTGCCAGCAGCTTGGGGCCCCACGTGACAGGCACCCTGTGGGAGACCCAGTACTTC.

Details on this clone: This same CDR3 is encoded by further DNA sequences in the sample. The CDR3 is CASRGRGTDTQYF. Here the CDR3 DNA reads TGTGCCTCCCGTGGGCGAGGCACAGATACGCAGTATTTT. The rearrangement uses TRBV7-9 and TRBJ2-3; D is uncertain. Germline V CDR1 and CDR2: SEHNR, FQNEAQ (reference sequence). The CDR3 length is 13 residues. Trimming took 11 bases from V and 1 from J, leaving 13 bases between them.